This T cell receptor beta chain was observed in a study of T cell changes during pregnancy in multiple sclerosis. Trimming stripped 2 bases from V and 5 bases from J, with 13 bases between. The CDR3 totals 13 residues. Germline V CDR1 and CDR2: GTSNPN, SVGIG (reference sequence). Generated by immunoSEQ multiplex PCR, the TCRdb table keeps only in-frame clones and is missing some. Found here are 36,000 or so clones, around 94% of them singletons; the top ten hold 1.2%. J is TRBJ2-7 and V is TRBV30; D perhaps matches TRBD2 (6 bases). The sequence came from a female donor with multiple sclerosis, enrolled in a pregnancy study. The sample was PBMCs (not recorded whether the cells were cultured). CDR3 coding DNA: TGTGCCTGGAGTCCCAGACTAGACCACGAGCAGTACTTC. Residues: CAWSPRLDHEQYF. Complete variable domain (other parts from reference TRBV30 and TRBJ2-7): SQTIHQWPATLVQPVGSPLSLECTVEGTSNPNLYWYRQAAGRGLQLLFYSVGIGQISSEVPQNLSASRPQDRQFILSSKKLLLSDSGFYLCAWSPRLDHEQYFGPGTRLTVT.